The clone carrying this T cell receptor beta chain was recorded at least ten times. With 10-nucleotide random UMIs included, cDNA was synthesized by 5'RACE. TCRdb fed the 5' RACE reads into MiXCR, producing one record per CDR3 protein. The data hold some 50,000 distinct CDR3 sequences, with roughly 15% observed a single time. The sample originates from a study of neurological immune-mediated disorders. Germline CDR1 and CDR2: SQVTM and ANQGSEA. The CDR3 extends over 15 amino acids. Losses at the gene ends were 0 bases for V and 0 bases for J; bases not matched to a gene: 4. The chain combines TRBV29-1 with TRBJ1-1; 7 bases match TRBD1. Material for sequencing was PBMCs. The clonotype was recovered from a man in his 60s in good health. CDR3 sequence: CSVEDRQGVNTEAFF. Written as DNA, the CDR3 is TGCAGCGTTGAAGATCGCCAGGGGGTGAACACTGAAGCTTTCTTT.